This TCR beta chain stems from a study of cytomegalovirus exposure and HLA in healthy donors. Study-level background: Tens of millions of unique TCRs from HLA-typed donors made up an early data release. Whole-study findings and limits: Among TCR sequences, most were rare, though some public TCRs appeared in many donors. A prior analysis recorded that most TCR beta V segments were productive about 90% or about 30% of the time. Other equally common chains were less clonally expanded than HLA-associated TCR beta chains, a later analysis showed.

There are a few counts of this clone. The antigen is undetermined. Primers for the PCR totalled 60 Vbeta and 13 Jbeta. This table comes from immunoSEQ multiplex PCR, and its TCRdb copy is limited to in-frame clones, with some not included. The sample has about 130,000 clones, roughly 72% seen once. CDR3 size: 14 residues. Trimming took off 6 bases at V and 2 bases at J, with 13 bases between the two ends. The germline gives CDR1 MNHNY, CDR2 SVGAGI (reference sequence). Material: PBMCs. The receptor was isolated from a woman between 50 and 59 years old in good health and CMV-seronegative. The chain links TRBV6-6 to TRBJ2-5, with D perhaps TRBD1 (6 bases). CDR3 coding DNA: TGTGCCAGCAGGCCCACAGGGACACAAGAGACCCAGTACTTC. Its translation is CASRPTGTQETQYF.